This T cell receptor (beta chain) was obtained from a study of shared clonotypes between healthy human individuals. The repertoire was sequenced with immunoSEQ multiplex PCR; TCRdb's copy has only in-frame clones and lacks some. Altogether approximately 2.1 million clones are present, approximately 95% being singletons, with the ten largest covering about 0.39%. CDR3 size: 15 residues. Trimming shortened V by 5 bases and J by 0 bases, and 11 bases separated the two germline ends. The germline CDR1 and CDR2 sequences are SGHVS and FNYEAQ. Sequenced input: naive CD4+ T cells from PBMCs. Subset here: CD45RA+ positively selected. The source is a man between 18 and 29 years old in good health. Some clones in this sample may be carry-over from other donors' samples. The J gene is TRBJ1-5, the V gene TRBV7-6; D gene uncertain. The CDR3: CASSPNSGSNQPQHF. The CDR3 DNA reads TGTGCCAGCAGCCCCAACTCGGGTAGCAATCAGCCCCAGCATTTT.